This T cell receptor beta chain was captured in a study of long-term antiretroviral therapy in people with HIV. Findings of the study overall: It was observed that HIV repertoires exhibited narrower CDR3 length ranges than controls. An increase in diversity followed ART, yet levels stayed below transplant donor controls. Viral resistance, ART adherence and therapy changes all lacked available data.

On this clone itself: Its cognate antigen is unknown.

They ran version v3.0 of the immunoSEQ assay at survey level. Libraries were prepared by immunoSEQ multiplex PCR; TCRdb keeps only in-frame clonotypes and omits some of them. The sample carries about 43,000 clones, 86% recorded once. The germline V gene has CDR1 GTSNPN and CDR2 SVGIG (reference sequence). Trimming took off 1 base at V and 4 bases at J, with 10 bases between the two ends. The CDR3 length is 13 residues. Every single participant having HIV got treatment inside the United States. Sequences were derived from unsorted PBMCs, sampled 0.1 years before starting antiretroviral therapy. The rearrangement joins TRBV30 to TRBJ1-2, with D tentatively TRBD1 (5 bases). The origin of this receptor is a woman between 50 and 59 years old with HIV. The CDR3 sequence is CAWSDGATYGYTF. The CDR3 DNA is TGTGCCTGGAGTGACGGGGCGACCTATGGCTACACCTTC.